Listed below are T cell receptor beta chains from one sample, sequenced in a study of graft-versus-host responses after intestinal transplantation. TCRdb's copy holds only in-frame clones and misses some; the assay was immunoSEQ multiplex PCR. The sample has roughly 92,000 clones, about 87% seen once. No antigen is known for these receptors. Sequenced material: unstimulated CD4+ T cells sorted from spleen or lymph node cells, taken before transplant. The receptors come from a human donor who was the organ donor for an intestinal transplant. CDR3s include the opening cysteine and the closing phenylalanine or tryptophan. The order of the fields is D gene, J gene, V gene, CDR3 protein. D genes are given only for firm matches.

NA	TRBJ2-7	TRBV7-6	CASSSYNRVGYEQYF
NA	TRBJ1-1	TRBV29-1	CSVGQRISWAEAFF
NA	TRBJ2-3	TRBV7-9	CASSPSGGATTWTQYF
NA	TRBJ1-2	TRBV25-1	CASSEYMGLGGYTF
NA	TRBJ2-5	TRBV11-1	CASSSRVKETQYF
TRBD2	TRBJ2-1	TRBV5-6	CASSQRLAATPVGVF
TRBD1	TRBJ2-7	TRBV13	CASSSGQGQNEQYF
NA	TRBJ2-7	TRBV12-5	CASGYPYRVRAASYEQYF
NA	TRBJ2-1	TRBV9	CASSVGGKRANEQFF
NA	TRBJ2-1	TRBV28	CASSLLGGTYNEQFF